Below, 32 T cell receptor beta chains from the same sample are listed, as sequenced in a study of early T cells in non-severe SARS-CoV-2 infection. TCRdb reprocessed the 5' RACE reads via MiXCR and lists one record per CDR3 protein. Of some 96,000 distinct CDR3 sequences in the sample, less than 15% were seen once. The material sequenced was whole blood. These receptors were obtained from an adult who was a healthcare worker with PCR-confirmed SARS-CoV-2 infection or an uninfected control (not recorded which).

The rearrangement uses TRBV28 and TRBJ1-2; perhaps TRBD1 as D (6 bases). Germline CDR1 and CDR2: MDHEN and SYDVKM. This CDR3 contains 16 residues. V shed 2 bases and J shed 1 base, with 14 bases lying between them. CDR3 residues: CASSLSRGRYNYGYTF. Written as DNA, the CDR3 is TGTGCCAGCAGTTTAAGCCGGGGGCGTTATAACTATGGCTACACCTTC.

This clonotype was seen many times. The chain uses TRBV29-1 and TRBJ2-1; no reliable D call. V was pared by 4 bases and J by 10 bases, with 8 bases between. Germline CDR1 SQVTM, CDR2 ANQGSEA. The CDR3 has 10 amino acids. CDR3 protein: CSVARPEQFF. The CDR3, as DNA: TGCAGCGTTGCCAGGCCCGAGCAGTTCTTC.

This clonotype was detected many times. V gene TRBV3-1 combines with J gene TRBJ2-1, with D unresolved. Germline V gene data show CDR1 as LGHDT and CDR2 as YNNKEL (reference sequence). Between the trimmed V and J ends, which lost 6 bases and 9 bases, there was a span of 15 bases. The CDR3 sequence is 13 residues long. This CDR3 is CASSFGPHGEQFF. The CDR3 nucleotides read TGTGCCAGCAGTTTTGGACCCCATGGTGAGCAGTTCTTC.

The sample holds many counts of this clonotype. The V and J genes are TRBV12-3 or TRBV12-4 and TRBJ2-2, with TRBD2 matching over 15 bases. This CDR3 has 18 residues. With 5 bases clipped from V and 1 base from J, the junction kept 5 bases outside the gene matches. The CDR3: CASSKGLAGGRNTGELFF. DNA of the CDR3: TGTGCCAGCAGTAAGGGACTAGCGGGGGGACGGAACACCGGGGAGCTGTTTTTT.

This clonotype was counted ten times or more. For the CDR3, the DNA is TGTGCCAGCAGCTCCCACCCCCGCGCGGAGGGCCTGCATGACGAGCAGTACTTC. Translation gives CASSSHPRAEGLHDEQYF. The chain joins TRBV7-6 to TRBJ2-7; tentative D call: TRBD2 (6 bases). V lost 4 bases and J 5 bases, leaving 27 bases between the germline ends. This CDR3 region has 18 residues. Germline CDR1 is SGHVS and CDR2 is FNYEAQ.

As to this clonotype: Just one base apart from a much larger clone, this may be a read error. This chain joins TRBV12-3 or TRBV12-4 and TRBJ2-5; maybe TRBD2 (6 bases). CDR3 length: 13 residues. Deletions cut 7 bases from V and 1 base from J, with 10 bases between. The CDR3 DNA reads as TGTGCCAGCAACCGGGACTTCCAAGAGACCCAGTACTTC. Its translation is CASNRDFQETQYF.

This rearrangement joins TRBV29-1 to TRBJ2-2, with D possibly called TRBD1 or TRBD2 (5 bases each). The V gene's germline CDR1 is SQVTM and CDR2 ANQGSEA. The CDR3 is 14 residues long. Trimming removed 6 bases from V and 4 bases from J, with 15 bases in between. CDR3 sequence: CSVNPGRTTGELFF. The CDR3 nucleotides read TGCAGCGTAAATCCGGGACGGACCACCGGGGAGCTGTTTTTT.

This clonotype was detected only a few times. This chain joins TRBV20-1 and TRBJ2-4; D uncertain. This CDR3 is 11 amino acids long. Trimming removed 6 bases from V and 4 bases from J, with 7 bases in between. CDR1 and CDR2 from the germline V gene are DFQATT and SNEGSKA (reference sequence). CDR3 sequence (DNA): TGCAGTGCCCCGAGTAAAAACATTCAGTACTTC. Encoded protein: CSAPSKNIQYF.

A note on this clonotype: This may be a read error, as it is one base from a much larger clone. The chain links TRBV6-5 to TRBJ2-1, with D possibly TRBD2 on 6 matching bases. Looked up from germline, CDR1 is MNHEY and CDR2 is SVGAGI. V was cut by 10 bases and J by 0 bases, with 22 bases left in between. The CDR3 extends over 17 amino acids. CDR3 loop: CANRRKEGAVSYNEQFF. The CDR3, as DNA: TGTGCCAACAGAAGGAAGGAGGGCGCCGTCTCCTACAATGAGCAGTTCTTC.

This clonotype was seen more than once but under ten times. The V call is TRBV12-2, the J call TRBJ2-7. TRBV12-2 is a recognized pseudogene. This CDR3 has 10 residues. CDR3 bases: TGTGCAAGTCGTCACTACGAGCAGTACTTC. It yields the protein CASRHYEQYF.

This chain connects TRBV7-2 to TRBJ1-2, with D unclear. The CDR3 length is 14 residues. Germline V gene sequence: CDR1 SGHTA, CDR2 FQGNSA. The germline V and J ends were trimmed by 1 base and 4 bases, with 10 bases remaining between them. The CDR3 region is CASSLGGGSYGYTF. CDR3 nucleotides: TGTGCCAGCAGCTTAGGCGGAGGATCCTATGGCTACACCTTC.

This clonotype appeared a few times. The CDR3: CASYNPRGKDTEAFF. Here the CDR3 DNA reads TGTGCCAGCTATAACCCCCGGGGCAAAGACACTGAAGCTTTCTTT. The rearrangement links TRBV2 to TRBJ1-1, with a tentative D call TRBD1 (5 bases). The CDR3 length is 15 residues. V was pared by 8 bases and J by 3 bases, with 19 bases between. Per the germline V gene, CDR1 is SNHLY and CDR2 is FYNNEI.

The CDR3 spells CASSLERGTGSAGELFF. The CDR3 bases are TGCGCCAGCAGCTTGGAGCGCGGGACAGGGTCAGCCGGGGAGCTGTTTTTT. The V gene is TRBV5-1, the J gene TRBJ2-2, with 9 bases aligning to TRBD1. CDR3 length: 17 residues. The germline V gene has CDR1 SGHRS and CDR2 YFSETQ. Trimming cost V 0 bases and J 6 bases; bases outside gene matches: 9. Together with reference TRBV5-1 and TRBJ2-2, the CDR3 gives the full variable domain: KAGVTQTPRYLIKTRGQQVTLSCSPISGHRSVSWYQQTPGQGLQFLFEYFSETQRNKGNFPGRFSGRQFSNSRSEMNVSTLELGDSALYLCASSLERGTGSAGELFFGEGSRLTVL.

The chain joins TRBV7-9 to TRBJ1-4; 7 nucleotides line up with TRBD1. The CDR3 loop spans 14 amino acids. V lost 3 bases to trimming and J lost 7 bases; unmatched junction nucleotides: 5. Germline V lookup: CDR1 SEHNR, CDR2 FQNEAQ (reference sequence). In DNA form, the CDR3 reads TGTGCCAGCAGCTTGAGGGGGCTGGGTGAAAAACTGTTTTTT. This gives the protein CASSLRGLGEKLFF.

A few counts support this clonotype. The chain employs TRBV28 and TRBJ1-1; D possibly corresponds to TRBD1 (5 bases). Trimming removed 1 base from V and 4 bases from J, with 16 bases in between. The length of the CDR3 is 16 residues. From germline, CDR1 is MDHEN and CDR2 SYDVKM. The CDR3 reads CASSLFPPIGTTEAFF. The CDR3 region has the DNA TGTGCCAGCAGTTTATTTCCCCCCATAGGGACCACTGAAGCTTTCTTT.

The table lists this clonotype with many counts. The chain combines TRBV19 with TRBJ2-5, with D possibly being TRBD2 (6 bases). The CDR3 runs 13 residues. Trimming stripped 7 bases from V and 4 bases from J, with 13 bases between. From germline, CDR1 is LNHDA and CDR2 SQIVND (reference sequence). The CDR3 nucleotides read TGTGCCAGTACAGGAGGGTATGGAGAGACCCAGTACTTC. It codes for CASTGGYGETQYF.

This clonotype was recorded at least ten times. The gene calls are TRBV11-2 and TRBJ1-5; tentative D call: TRBD1 (5 bases). Trimming cost V 5 bases and J 4 bases, with 15 bases left between them. CDR1 and CDR2 (germline): SGHAT, FQNNGV. This CDR3 is built from 15 residues. The CDR3 protein is CASSLTGHMNQPQHF. CDR3 coding DNA: TGTGCCAGCAGCCTTACCGGACACATGAATCAGCCCCAGCATTTT.

In its sample, this clonotype was seen a few times. The chain recombines TRBV24-1 with TRBJ1-3; the match to TRBD1 covers 10 bases. Trimming took 2 bases from V and 0 from J; bases not matched to a gene: 24. The germline gives CDR1 KGHDR, CDR2 SFDVKD. The CDR3 runs to 24 residues. Here the CDR3 reads CATSDSVKGQGRQNGCSSGNTIYF. The CDR3 DNA reads as TGTGCCACCAGTGATTCCGTGAAGGGACAGGGGCGTCAGAATGGGTGCAGCTCTGGAAACACCATATATTTT.

This clonotype appeared a few times. V usage is TRBV28 and J usage is TRBJ2-2; 7 nucleotides line up with TRBD1. The CDR3 totals 14 residues. V trimming: 4 bases; J trimming: 13 bases; junction bases outside the gene matches: 12. CDR1 is MDHEN, CDR2 SYDVKM, per germline. In DNA, the CDR3 is TGTGCCAGCAGTTCGCGACAGGGAGTAGGTTGGCTGTTTTTT. Translated, it gives CASSSRQGVGWLFF. Variable domain in full (rest from reference TRBV28 and TRBJ2-2): DVKVTQSSRYLVKRTGEKVFLECVQDMDHENMFWYRQDPGLGLRLIYFSYDVKMKEKGDIPEGYSVSREKKERFSLILESASTNQTSMYLCASSSRQGVGWLFFGEGSRLTVL.

This clonotype has just a few counts. The rearrangement links TRBV7-6 to TRBJ2-3; 9 nucleotides line up with TRBD2. The CDR3 is made up of 14 amino acids. J gave up 5 bases and V 4 bases, and 4 bases lay outside the gene matches. Germline lookup yields CDR1 SGHVS and CDR2 FNYEAQ. In nucleotides, the CDR3 is TGTGCCAGCAGCTCTAGCGGGGCTCGAGATACGCAGTATTTT. Its protein is CASSSSGARDTQYF.

Many counts were recorded for this clonotype. The chain recombines TRBV11-3 with TRBJ2-3; tentatively, D is TRBD1 or TRBD2 (5 bases each). CDR3 size: 14 residues. Germline V CDR1 and CDR2: SGHNT, YENEEA. V was clipped by 5 bases and J by 2 bases, with 11 bases between them. The CDR3 sequence is CASSLGRYTDTQYF. The CDR3 DNA sequence: TGTGCCAGCAGCCTGGGACGGTACACAGATACGCAGTATTTT. The complete variable domain, with remaining parts taken from reference TRBV11-3 and TRBJ2-3, reads EAGVVQSPRYKIIEKKQPVAFWCNPISGHNTLYWYLQNLGQGPELLIRYENEEAVDDSQLPKDRFSAERLKGVDSTLKIQPAELGDSAVYLCASSLGRYTDTQYFGPGTRLTVL.

This chain joins TRBV12-3 or TRBV12-4 and TRBJ1-4; D is undetermined. The V and J ends lost 6 bases and 2 bases respectively, with 7 bases between them. CDR3 length equals 13 residues. The chain's CDR3 is CASSLDTNEKLFF. In DNA form, the CDR3 reads TGTGCCAGCAGCCTAGACACTAATGAAAAACTGTTTTTT.

The rearrangement joins TRBV9 to TRBJ1-3, with TRBD1 as a possible D gene (6 bases). The germline CDR1 and CDR2 sequences are SGDLS and YYNGEE. This CDR3 contains 15 residues. V was clipped by 3 bases and J by 0 bases, with 10 bases between them. The CDR3 reads CASSGGADSGNTIYF. The CDR3 bases are TGTGCCAGCAGCGGGGGGGCCGACTCTGGAAACACCATATATTTT.

In this sample, this clonotype turned up many times. The chain carries TRBV18 and TRBJ1-1; perhaps TRBD1 as D (6 bases). The V end was cut by 3 bases, the J end by 3 bases, with 14 bases between. Per the germline V gene, CDR1 is KGHSH and CDR2 is LQKENI. The CDR3 covers 15 residues. As DNA, the CDR3 is TGTGCCAGCTCACCGGGGGCGTCGAGAGACACTGAAGCTTTCTTT. It codes for CASSPGASRDTEAFF.

This clonotype was seen many times. The chain employs TRBV25-1 and TRBJ1-2, with D possibly TRBD1 on 5 matching bases. Per germline, CDR1 MGHDK and CDR2 SYGVNS. The CDR3 spans 14 residues. Trimming took off 2 bases at V and 3 bases at J, with 10 bases between the two ends. This chain's CDR3 is CASSELAGHYGYTF. DNA of the CDR3: TGTGCCAGCAGTGAACTGGCAGGGCACTATGGCTACACCTTC.

This clonotype was counted ten times or more. V usage is TRBV9 and J usage is TRBJ1-3; D is uncertain. V was cut by 4 bases and J by 0 bases, with 11 bases left in between. Germline CDR1 reads SGDLS; CDR2 reads YYNGEE. The CDR3 spans 15 residues. DNA of the CDR3: TGTGCCAGCAGCACTGACATCGACTCTGGAAACACCATATATTTT. Protein sequence: CASSTDIDSGNTIYF.

Many counts were recorded for this clonotype. The CDR3 DNA reads as TGTGCCAGCTCCCTAGGGGGGGGAAGTGGCTACACCTTC. Its translation: CASSLGGGSGYTF. V usage is TRBV12-3 or TRBV12-4 and J usage is TRBJ1-2, with D possibly being TRBD1 (6 bases). V dropped 8 bases and J dropped 7 bases, with 17 bases sitting between them. This CDR3 has 13 residues.

This clonotype was seen ten or more times. The chain's CDR3 is CASSGRDRGHNEQFF. DNA of the CDR3: TGTGCCAGCAGCGGCCGGGACAGGGGCCACAATGAGCAGTTCTTC. This sequence joins TRBV11-1 and TRBJ2-1, with 10 bases aligning to TRBD1. The ends lost 5 bases at V and 5 bases at J; junction bases unmatched: 6. The V gene's germline CDR1 is SGHAT and CDR2 FQDESV (reference sequence). CDR3 size: 15 residues.

This clonotype was detected ten times or more. The rearrangement uses TRBV6-5 and TRBJ1-1; 8 positions agree with TRBD1. The CDR3 has 16 amino acids. Trimming removed 2 bases from V and 1 base from J; junction bases left unmatched: 6. The germline CDR1 and CDR2 sequences are MNHEY and SVGAGI. The CDR3 DNA is TGTGCCAGCAGTTACATCTCAGGGGGCCGGAACACTGAAGCTTTCTTT. It specifies CASSYISGGRNTEAFF.

The chain carries TRBV11-2 and TRBJ2-3; TRBD1 aligns across 8 bases. This CDR3 contains 16 residues. V trimming: 1 base; J trimming: 5 bases; junction bases outside the gene matches: 8. From germline, CDR1 is SGHAT and CDR2 FQNNGV. Written as DNA, the CDR3 is TGTGCCAGCAGCTTAGCCAGGGGGCAGTTAGGAGATACGCAGTATTTT. Its translation is CASSLARGQLGDTQYF.

The chain combines TRBV12-3 or TRBV12-4 with TRBJ2-5; D is unresolved. Trimming cost V 0 bases and J 3 bases, with 2 bases left between them. The CDR3 runs to 12 residues. CDR3 in amino acids: CASSLAEETQYF. As DNA, the CDR3 is TGTGCCAGCAGTTTAGCGGAAGAGACCCAGTACTTC.

This clonotype was seen a handful of times. In nucleotides, the CDR3 is TGTGCCAGCACAACAACTAGATTCACCTCCTACAATGAGCAGTTCTTC. Its translation: CASTTTRFTSYNEQFF. The rearrangement joins TRBV28 to TRBJ2-1, with TRBD2 as a possible D gene (5 bases). Germline V gene lookup returns CDR1 MDHEN and CDR2 SYDVKM. V gave up 7 bases and J gave up 0 bases, with 16 bases separating them. This CDR3 is built from 16 residues.